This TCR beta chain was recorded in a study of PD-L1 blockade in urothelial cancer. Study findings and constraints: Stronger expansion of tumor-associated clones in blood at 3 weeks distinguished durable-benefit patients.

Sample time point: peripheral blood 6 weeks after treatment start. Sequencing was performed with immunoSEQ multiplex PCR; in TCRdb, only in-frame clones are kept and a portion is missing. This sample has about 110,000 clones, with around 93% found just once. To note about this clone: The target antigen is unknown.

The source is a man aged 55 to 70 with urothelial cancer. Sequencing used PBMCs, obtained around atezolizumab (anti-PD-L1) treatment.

CDR3 nucleotide sequence: TGTGCCAGCAGTTTACCTACAGGGCGTCAGCCCCAGCATTTT. Translating it yields CASSLPTGRQPQHF. V gene TRBV28 combines with J gene TRBJ1-5; perhaps TRBD1 as D (6 bases). V lost 2 bases to trimming and J lost 6 bases, with 11 bases between them. This CDR3 is 14 amino acids long. Germline-derived CDR1 and CDR2 are MDHEN and SYDVKM.